A selection of T cell receptor beta chains follows, all from one sample in a study of T cell changes during pregnancy in multiple sclerosis. Measured with immunoSEQ multiplex PCR; TCRdb has only the in-frame clones, and not every one. This table has 17,000 or so clones, 95% to 97% appearing once. Specimen: peripheral blood, collected in the third trimester of pregnancy. Every receptor here comes from a female donor with multiple sclerosis, enrolled in a pregnancy study. CDR3s leave out the opening cysteine and the closing phenylalanine or tryptophan. The order of the fields is V gene, CDR3 protein.

>TRBV19
ASSIAGETQY
>TRBV27
DLQFNRGTGDGYT
>TRBV18
ASSPPASYEQY
>TRBV28
ASTVSYNEQF
>TRBV27
ASRPSGDRGKLF
>TRBV5-1
ASSLFTDPRTEAF
>TRBV28
ASSSKNSGQGYGYT
>TRBV7-2
ASSSQGLEANTEAF
>TRBV2
ASRQDRAGNQPQH
>TRBV4-1
ASYPGLAGTDTQY
>TRBV5-1
ASSLQGPNTGELF
>TRBV19
ASSFTLAGGSEQF
>TRBV7-2
ASSKDRYYNEQF
>TRBV5-4
ASSLDKNYGYT
>TRBV10-3
AISGPLAGLTEAF
>TRBV5-3
ARSKDSSYEQY
>TRBV5-5
ASSLGDTYQPQH
>TRBV9
ASSVSGTGAVNEQF
>TRBV7-3
ANSWALNTEAF
>TRBV5-4
ASSPGTVSYNEQF
>TRBV6-1
AIGQNNQPQH
>TRBV15
ATSWALQETQY
>TRBV5-5
ASSFPVKEKLF
>TRBV6-1
ASSGLAGYNEQF
>TRBV10-3
AISAHRGRADTGELF
>TRBV29-1
SVEPINEQF
>TRBV7-9
ASSLASGPGEQF
>TRBV6-5
ASSYQGGGIYEQY
>TRBV5-4
ASSLRAGPQETQY
>TRBV7-2
ASSLVAGGRDEQY
>TRBV2
AGGVFQETQY
>TRBV19
ASSFTTVGTQY
>TRBV27
ASSRASGSYEQY